This T cell receptor (beta chain) was found in a study of cytomegalovirus exposure and HLA in healthy donors. Study findings and constraints: In an earlier analysis, about 87% or about 30%: the productive usage of most TCR beta V segments. The study listed around 150 cytomegalovirus-associated TCR beta chains. Using a false discovery rate of 0.05, a later analysis showed that 15,000 to 20,000 TCR beta sequences were associated with HLA alleles. A reported reduction in N-insertions relative to the roughly 710-donor mean was seen in an Asian-associated ancestry cluster in a later analysis.

CDR1 is LNHDA, CDR2 SQIVND, per germline (reference sequence). This CDR3 comprises 10 residues. Trimming cost V 8 bases and J 10 bases, with 11 bases left between them. Details on this clone: Its matching antigen is unknown.

PCR employed 60 Vbeta and 13 Jbeta primers. Here immunoSEQ multiplex PCR was the method, and the copy in TCRdb shows in-frame clones only, minus some. The repertoire holds around 62,000 clones, with 70% to 90% as singletons. The receptor was derived from a woman in her 30s in good health and CMV-seronegative. Sequencing was performed on PBMCs. The rearrangement uses TRBV19 and TRBJ1-1; D possibly corresponds to TRBD1 (6 bases). The DNA of the CDR3 is TGTGCCAGTTATGGGGACATAGCTTTCTTT. This codes for CASYGDIAFF.